This T cell receptor (beta chain) was obtained from a study of a mutant IDH1 vaccine in newly diagnosed glioma. Time point denoted: week 11, during vaccination. Doses consisted of 300 ug of mutant IDH1 20-mer peptide each, paired with topical imiquimod. The assay was immunoSEQ multiplex PCR, and TCRdb's table has in-frame clones only and misses some. The sample has around 60,000 clones; approximately 91% are singletons. A remark on this clone: Its antigen is currently unknown.

Germline assignment: CDR1 MDHEN and CDR2 SYDVKM. Deletions cut 10 bases from V and 4 bases from J, with 16 bases between. There are 14 residues in the CDR3. The specimen was PBMCs, collected from a glioma patient whose treatment included an IDH1 peptide vaccine. This chain links TRBV28 with TRBJ1-4; D unresolved. The source is a middle-aged man with glioma. The CDR3 DNA sequence: TGTGCCACCTGCCGGTGGCCCAATAATGAAAAACTGTTTTTT. It translates to CATCRWPNNEKLFF.